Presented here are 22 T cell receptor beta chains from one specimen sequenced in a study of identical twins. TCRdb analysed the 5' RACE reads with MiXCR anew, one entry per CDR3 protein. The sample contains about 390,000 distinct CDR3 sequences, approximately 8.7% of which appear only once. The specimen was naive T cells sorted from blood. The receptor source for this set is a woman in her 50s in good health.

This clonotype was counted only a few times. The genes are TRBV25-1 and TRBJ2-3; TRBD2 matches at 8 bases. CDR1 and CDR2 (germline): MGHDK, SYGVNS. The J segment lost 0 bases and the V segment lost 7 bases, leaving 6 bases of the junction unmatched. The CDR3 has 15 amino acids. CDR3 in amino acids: CASKNERESTDTQYF. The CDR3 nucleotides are TGTGCCAGCAAAAATGAGCGGGAGAGCACAGATACGCAGTATTTT. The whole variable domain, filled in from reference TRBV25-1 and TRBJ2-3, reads EADIYQTPRYLVIGTGKKITLECSQTMGHDKMYWYQQDPGMELHLIHYSYGVNSTEKGDLSSESTVSRIRTEHFPLTLESARPSHTSQYLCASKNERESTDTQYFGPGTRLTVL.

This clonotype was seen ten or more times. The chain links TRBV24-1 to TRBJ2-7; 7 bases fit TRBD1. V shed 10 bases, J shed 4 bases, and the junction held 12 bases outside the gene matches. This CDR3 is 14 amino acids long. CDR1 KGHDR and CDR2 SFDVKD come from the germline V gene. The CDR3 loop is CATGEDRSPYEQYF. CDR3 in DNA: TGTGCCACTGGAGAGGACAGGAGCCCTTACGAGCAGTACTTC.

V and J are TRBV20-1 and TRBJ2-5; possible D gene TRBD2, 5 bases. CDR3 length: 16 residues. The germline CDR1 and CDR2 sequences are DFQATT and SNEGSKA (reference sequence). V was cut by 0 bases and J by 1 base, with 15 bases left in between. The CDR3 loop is CSARDFGLKTQETQYF. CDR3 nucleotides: TGCAGTGCTAGAGATTTCGGACTTAAAACCCAAGAGACCCAGTACTTC.

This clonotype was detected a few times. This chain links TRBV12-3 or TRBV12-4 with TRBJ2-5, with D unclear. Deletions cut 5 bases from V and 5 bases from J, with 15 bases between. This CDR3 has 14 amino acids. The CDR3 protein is CASSPRRTAETQYF. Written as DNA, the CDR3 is TGTGCCAGCAGTCCTCGCCGGACCGCGGAGACCCAGTACTTC.

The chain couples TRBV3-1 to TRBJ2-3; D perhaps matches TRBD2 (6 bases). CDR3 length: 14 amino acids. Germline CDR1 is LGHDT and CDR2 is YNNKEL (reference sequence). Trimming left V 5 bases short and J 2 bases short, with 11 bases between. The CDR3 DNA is TGTGCCAGCAGCGGGAGGCAGGTCACAGATACGCAGTATTTT. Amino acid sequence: CASSGRQVTDTQYF.

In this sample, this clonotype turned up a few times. The chain's CDR3 is CASSLDGRSFYEQYV. Here the CDR3 DNA reads TGTGCCAGCAGCTTGGACGGGAGGTCCTTCTACGAGCAGTACGTC. V is TRBV5-5 and J is TRBJ2-7; 7 bases match TRBD2. The CDR3 contains 15 residues. With V trimmed by 0 bases and J by 3 bases, 6 bases remained unmatched. CDR1 and CDR2 from the germline V gene are SGHKS and YYEKEE (reference sequence).

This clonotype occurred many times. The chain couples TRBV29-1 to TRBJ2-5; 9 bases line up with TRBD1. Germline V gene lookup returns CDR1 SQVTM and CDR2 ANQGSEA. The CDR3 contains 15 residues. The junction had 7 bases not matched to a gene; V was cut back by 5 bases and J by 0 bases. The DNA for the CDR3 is TGCAGCGTTCGTTGGGACAGGGATTACCAAGAGACCCAGTACTTC. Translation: CSVRWDRDYQETQYF. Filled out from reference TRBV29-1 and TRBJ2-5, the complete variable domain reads SAVISQKPSRDICQRGTSLTIQCQVDSQVTMMFWYRQQPGQSLTLIATANQGSEATYESGFVIDKFPISRPNLTFSTLTVSNMSPEDSSIYLCSVRWDRDYQETQYFGPGTRLLVL.

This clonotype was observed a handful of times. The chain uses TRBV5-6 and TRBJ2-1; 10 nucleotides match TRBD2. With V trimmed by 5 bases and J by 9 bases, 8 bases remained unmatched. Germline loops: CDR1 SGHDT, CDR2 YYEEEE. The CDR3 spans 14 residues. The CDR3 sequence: CASSLSGGPSEQFF. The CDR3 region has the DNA TGTGCCAGCAGTCTTAGCGGGGGGCCTAGTGAGCAGTTCTTC. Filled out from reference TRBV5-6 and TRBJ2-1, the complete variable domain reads DAGVTQSPTHLIKTRGQQVTLRCSPKSGHDTVSWYQQALGQGPQFIFQYYEEEERQRGNFPDRFSGHQFPNYSSELNVNALLLGDSALYLCASSLSGGPSEQFFGPGTRLTVL.

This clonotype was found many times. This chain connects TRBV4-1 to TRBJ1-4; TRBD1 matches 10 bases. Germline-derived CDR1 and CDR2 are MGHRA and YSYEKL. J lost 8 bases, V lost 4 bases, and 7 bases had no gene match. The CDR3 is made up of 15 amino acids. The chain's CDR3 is CASSRDRDRGEKLFF. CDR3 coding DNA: TGCGCCAGCAGCCGAGACCGGGACAGGGGAGAAAAACTGTTTTTT.

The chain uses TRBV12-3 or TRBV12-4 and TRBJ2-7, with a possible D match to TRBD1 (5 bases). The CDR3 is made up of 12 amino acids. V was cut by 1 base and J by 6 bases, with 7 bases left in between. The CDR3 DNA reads TGTGCCAGCAGTTTAGGACAGATCGAGCAGTACTTC. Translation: CASSLGQIEQYF.

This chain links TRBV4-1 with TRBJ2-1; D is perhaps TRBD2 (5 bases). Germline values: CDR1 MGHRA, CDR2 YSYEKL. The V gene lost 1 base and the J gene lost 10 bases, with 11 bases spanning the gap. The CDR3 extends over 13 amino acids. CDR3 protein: CASSQALAYEQFF. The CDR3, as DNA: TGCGCCAGCAGCCAAGCTTTAGCGTACGAGCAGTTCTTC.

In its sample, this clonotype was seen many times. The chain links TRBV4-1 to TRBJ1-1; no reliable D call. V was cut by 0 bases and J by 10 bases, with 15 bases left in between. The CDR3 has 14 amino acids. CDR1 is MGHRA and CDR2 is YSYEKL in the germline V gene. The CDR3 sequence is CASSQDPITRRAFF. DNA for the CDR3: TGCGCCAGCAGCCAAGATCCCATAACCAGAAGAGCTTTCTTT.

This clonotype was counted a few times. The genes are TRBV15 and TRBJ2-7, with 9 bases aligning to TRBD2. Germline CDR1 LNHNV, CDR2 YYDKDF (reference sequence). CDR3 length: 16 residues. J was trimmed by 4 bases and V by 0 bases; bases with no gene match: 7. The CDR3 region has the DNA TGTGCCACCAGCAGAGATGGTAGCGGGAGACTATACGAGCAGTACTTC. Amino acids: CATSRDGSGRLYEQYF.

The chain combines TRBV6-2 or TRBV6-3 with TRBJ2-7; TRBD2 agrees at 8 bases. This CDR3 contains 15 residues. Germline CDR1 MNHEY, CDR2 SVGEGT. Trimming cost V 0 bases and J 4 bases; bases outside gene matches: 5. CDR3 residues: CASSYSLLAEYEQYF. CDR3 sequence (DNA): TGTGCCAGCAGTTACTCCCTACTAGCGGAATACGAGCAGTACTTC.

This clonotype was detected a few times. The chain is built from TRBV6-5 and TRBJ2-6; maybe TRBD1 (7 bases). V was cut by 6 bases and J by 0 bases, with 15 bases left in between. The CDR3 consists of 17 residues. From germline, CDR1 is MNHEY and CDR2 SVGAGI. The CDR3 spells CASSTRQGGSGANVLTF. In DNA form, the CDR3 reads TGTGCCAGCAGCACCCGACAGGGAGGCTCTGGGGCCAACGTCCTGACTTTC.

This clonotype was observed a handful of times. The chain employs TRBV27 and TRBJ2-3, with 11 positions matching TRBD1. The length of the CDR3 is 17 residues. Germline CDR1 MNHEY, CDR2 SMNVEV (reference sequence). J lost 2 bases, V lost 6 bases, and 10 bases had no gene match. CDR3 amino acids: CASSSDRGLGSTDTQYF. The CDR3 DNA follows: TGTGCCAGCAGCTCGGACAGGGGGCTAGGGTCCACAGATACGCAGTATTTT.

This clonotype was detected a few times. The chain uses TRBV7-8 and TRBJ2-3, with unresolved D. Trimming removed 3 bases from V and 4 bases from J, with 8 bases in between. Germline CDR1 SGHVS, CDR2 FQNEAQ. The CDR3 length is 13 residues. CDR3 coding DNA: TGTGCCAGCAGCTTCCTCCGGGCAGATACGCAGTATTTT. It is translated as CASSFLRADTQYF.

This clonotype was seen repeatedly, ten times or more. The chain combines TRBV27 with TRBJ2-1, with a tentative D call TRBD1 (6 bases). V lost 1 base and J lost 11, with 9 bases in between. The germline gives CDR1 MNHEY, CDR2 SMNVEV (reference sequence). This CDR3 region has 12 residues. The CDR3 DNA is TGTGCCAGCAGTTTATTTACAGGGAAGCAGTTCTTC. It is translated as CASSLFTGKQFF.

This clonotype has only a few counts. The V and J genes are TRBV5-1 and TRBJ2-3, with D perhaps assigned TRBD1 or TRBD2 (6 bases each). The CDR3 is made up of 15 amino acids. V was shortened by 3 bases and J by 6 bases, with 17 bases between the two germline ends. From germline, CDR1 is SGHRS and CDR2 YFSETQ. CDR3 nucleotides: TGCGCCAGCAGCTGGATAGGGCAGGGGAGGGATACGCAGTATTTT. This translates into CASSWIGQGRDTQYF. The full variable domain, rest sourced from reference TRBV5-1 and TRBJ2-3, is KAGVTQTPRYLIKTRGQQVTLSCSPISGHRSVSWYQQTPGQGLQFLFEYFSETQRNKGNFPGRFSGRQFSNSRSEMNVSTLELGDSALYLCASSWIGQGRDTQYFGPGTRLTVL.

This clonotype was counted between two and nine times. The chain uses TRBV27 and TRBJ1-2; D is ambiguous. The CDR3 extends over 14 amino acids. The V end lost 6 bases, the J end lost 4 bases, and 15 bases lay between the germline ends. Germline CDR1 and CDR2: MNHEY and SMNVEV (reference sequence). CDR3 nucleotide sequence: TGTGCCAGCAGGACCTCCCGCGGGAGCTATGGCTACACCTTC. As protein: CASRTSRGSYGYTF.

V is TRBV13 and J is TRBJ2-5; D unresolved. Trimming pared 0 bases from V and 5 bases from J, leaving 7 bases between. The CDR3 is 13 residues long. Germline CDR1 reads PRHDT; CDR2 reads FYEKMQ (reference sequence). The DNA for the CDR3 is TGTGCCAGCAGCTTAGGACCCCCGGAGACCCAGTACTTC. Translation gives CASSLGPPETQYF.

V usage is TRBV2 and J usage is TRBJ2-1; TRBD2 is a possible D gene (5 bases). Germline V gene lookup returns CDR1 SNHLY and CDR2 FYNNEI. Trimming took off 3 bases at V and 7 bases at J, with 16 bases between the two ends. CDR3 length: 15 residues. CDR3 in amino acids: CASSDRGSLGNEQFF. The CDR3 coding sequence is TGTGCCAGCAGTGACCGGGGTAGCCTGGGGAATGAGCAGTTCTTC.